This T cell receptor (beta chain) was documented in a study of CD8 T cells in ankylosing spondylitis. One entry per CDR3 protein, called by TCRdb with MiXCR from the 5' RACE reads. The sample lists a few hundred thousand distinct CDR3 sequences, approximately 20% occurring once. This clonotype was detected a few times. Its antigen is not identified. Germline loops: CDR1 DFQATT, CDR2 SNEGSKA (reference sequence). The CDR3 length is 16 residues. Trimming removed 6 bases from V and 5 bases from J; junction bases left unmatched: 10. Points from the study as a whole: Some motif variants were previously reported in reactive arthritis synovial fluid and blood. Disease-associated clones were reportedly significantly overrepresented in matched ankylosing spondylitis synovial fluid. A motif of fewer than ten highly homologous TCR beta variants was seen as apparently characteristic of ankylosing spondylitis blood.

The sequencing input was blood, either unsorted or a sorted T cell fraction (not recorded which). The chain has TRBV20-1 and TRBJ2-2, with TRBD2 matching 12 bases. The TCR comes from a male donor with ankylosing spondylitis. The CDR3 DNA reads as TGCAGTGCAGAAAATCCCGGGACTAGCGGGACCGGGGAGCTGTTTTTT. Translated: CSAENPGTSGTGELFF.